What follows are 7 T cell receptor beta chains derived from one specimen sequenced in a study of CD8+CD57+ T cells in acquired aplastic anemia. Template material for TCR beta VDJ and CDR3 profiling consisted of genomic DNA. TCRdb independently ran MiXCR on the reads; one entry per CDR3 protein. The sample lists some 120,000 distinct CDR3 sequences, 48% seen once, with about 2.3% in the top ten. The sample consisted of sorted CD4+, CD8+, or CD8+CD57+ T cells (not recorded which) from PBMCs. The source is a human donor in good health, serving as a control.

J is TRBJ1-3 and V is TRBV7-3; D gene ambiguous. The germline CDR1 and CDR2 sequences are SGHTA and FQGTGA. V lost 6 bases and J 4 bases, leaving 7 bases between the germline ends. The CDR3 has 12 amino acids. The CDR3 protein is CASSEGGNTIYF. For the CDR3, the DNA is TGTGCCAGCAGTGAAGGGGGAAACACCATATATTTT.

This clonotype was detected only once. The V gene is TRBV20-1, the J gene TRBJ2-5; 11 bases fit TRBD2. V lost 1 base and J lost 4; bases outside the gene matches: 2. Per germline, CDR1 DFQATT and CDR2 SNEGSKA (reference sequence). This CDR3 contains 14 residues. CDR3 region: CSARVSGGVETQYF. The CDR3 region has the DNA TGCAGTGCTAGAGTTAGCGGGGGGGTAGAGACCCAGTACTTC.

The chain has TRBV9 and TRBJ2-2, with D possibly TRBD2 on 5 matching bases. This CDR3 region has 14 residues. Trimming left V 3 bases short and J 2 bases short, with 8 bases between. The germline V gene has CDR1 SGDLS and CDR2 YYNGEE. This chain's CDR3 is CASSGTPNTGELFF. Written as DNA, the CDR3 is TGTGCCAGCAGCGGGACTCCTAACACCGGGGAGCTGTTTTTT.

The DNA of the CDR3 is TGTGCCATCAGTGAGTCTTCGTTCCAGTACTTC. Translated, it gives CAISESSFQYF. V and J are TRBV10-3 and TRBJ2-5, with D uncertain. V lost 0 bases to trimming and J lost 10 bases, with 6 bases between them. In germline, CDR1 is ENHRY, CDR2 SYGVKD. This CDR3 contains 11 residues.

The genes are TRBV11-2 and TRBJ2-2; D unresolved. The CDR3 is made up of 16 amino acids. Trimming shortened V by 3 bases and J by 3 bases, and 14 bases separated the two germline ends. CDR1 SGHAT and CDR2 FQNNGV come from the germline V gene. The CDR3 DNA sequence: TGTGCCAGCAGCTTCAACCCGCACGTATACACCGGGGAGCTGTTTTTT. Its protein product is CASSFNPHVYTGELFF. The full variable domain, its missing parts supplied by reference TRBV11-2 and TRBJ2-2, is EAGVAQSPRYKIIEKRQSVAFWCNPISGHATLYWYQQILGQGPKLLIQFQNNGVVDDSQLPKDRFSAERLKGVDSTLKIQPAKLEDSAVYLCASSFNPHVYTGELFFGEGSRLTVL.

The chain links TRBV9 to TRBJ1-6, with D maybe TRBD1 (6 bases). V lost 0 bases, J lost 10 bases, and 17 bases lay in between. CDR1 SGDLS and CDR2 YYNGEE come from the germline V gene. CDR3 length equals 16 residues. CDR3 bases: TGTGCCAGCAGCGTAGGTGGCGGGGACATCGGATCACCCCTCCACTTT. Residues: CASSVGGGDIGSPLHF.

Worth noting for this clonotype: One junction end disagrees with the germline gene, perhaps due to a read error. The rearrangement joins TRBV7-2 to TRBJ1-4; D gene ambiguous. Looked up from germline, CDR1 is SGHTA and CDR2 is FQGNSA. This CDR3 region has 12 residues. Here the CDR3 DNA reads TGTGCCAGCAGCTTAGCCAATGAAGAACTGTCTTTT. As protein: CASSLANEELSF.